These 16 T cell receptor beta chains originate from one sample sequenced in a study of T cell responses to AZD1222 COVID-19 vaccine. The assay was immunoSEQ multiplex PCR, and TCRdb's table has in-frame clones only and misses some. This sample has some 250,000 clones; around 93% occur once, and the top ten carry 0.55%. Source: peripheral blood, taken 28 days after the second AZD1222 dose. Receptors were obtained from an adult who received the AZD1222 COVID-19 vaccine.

CDR3 region: CASSSRQGSSYGYTF. The CDR3 DNA reads TGTGCCAGCAGCTCAAGACAGGGGTCATCCTATGGCTACACCTTC. The V call is TRBV16, the J call TRBJ1-2, with 8 nucleotides matching TRBD1. Germline V gives CDR1 KGHSY, CDR2 FQNENV. The CDR3 totals 15 residues. After removal of 5 bases from V and 4 bases from J, the junction contained 9 bases not matched to a gene.

CDR3 loop: CASSLGQDLYEQYF. CDR3 DNA sequence: TGCGCCAGCAGCCTCGGACAGGATTTGTACGAGCAGTACTTC. The chain combines TRBV4-1 with TRBJ2-7; TRBD1 agrees at 7 bases. CDR1 and CDR2 from the germline V gene are MGHRA and YSYEKL. V was clipped by 4 bases and J by 4 bases; unmatched bases: 7. The CDR3 length is 14 residues.

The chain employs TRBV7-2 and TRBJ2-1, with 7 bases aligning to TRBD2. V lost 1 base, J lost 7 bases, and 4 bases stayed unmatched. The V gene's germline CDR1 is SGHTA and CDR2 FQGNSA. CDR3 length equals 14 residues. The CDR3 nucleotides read TGTGCCAGCAGCTTAGGCGGGAGATGGAATGAGCAGTTCTTC. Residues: CASSLGGRWNEQFF.

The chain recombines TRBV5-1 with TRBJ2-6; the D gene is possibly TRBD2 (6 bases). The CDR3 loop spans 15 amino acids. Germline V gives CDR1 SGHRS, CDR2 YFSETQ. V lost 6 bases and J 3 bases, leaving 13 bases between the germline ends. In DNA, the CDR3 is TGCGCCAGCACCCATGGGGGGAGTGGGGCCAACGTCCTGACTTTC. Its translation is CASTHGGSGANVLTF.

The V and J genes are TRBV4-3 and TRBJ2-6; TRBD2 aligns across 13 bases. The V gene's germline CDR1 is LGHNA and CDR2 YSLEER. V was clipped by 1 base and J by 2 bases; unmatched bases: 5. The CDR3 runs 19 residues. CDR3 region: CASSQAGLAGSPGANVLTF. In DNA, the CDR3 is TGCGCCAGCAGCCAAGCGGGACTAGCGGGAAGTCCTGGGGCCAACGTCCTGACTTTC.

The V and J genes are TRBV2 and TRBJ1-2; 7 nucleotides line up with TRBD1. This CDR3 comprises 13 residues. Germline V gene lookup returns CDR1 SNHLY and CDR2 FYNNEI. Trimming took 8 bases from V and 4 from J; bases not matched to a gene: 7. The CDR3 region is CASASGGSYGYTF. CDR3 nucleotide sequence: TGTGCCAGCGCCTCAGGGGGAAGCTATGGCTACACCTTC.

CDR3 sequence reads: CASSPRGVASEKLFF. CDR3 nucleotides: TGTGCCAGCAGCCCGCGGGGGGTAGCATCGGAAAAACTGTTTTTT. The genes are TRBV6-5 and TRBJ1-4, with TRBD1 as a possible D gene (5 bases). The CDR3 runs 15 residues. Germline CDR1 reads MNHEY; CDR2 reads SVGAGI. Trimming removed 6 bases at V and 8 bases at J, with 19 bases between.

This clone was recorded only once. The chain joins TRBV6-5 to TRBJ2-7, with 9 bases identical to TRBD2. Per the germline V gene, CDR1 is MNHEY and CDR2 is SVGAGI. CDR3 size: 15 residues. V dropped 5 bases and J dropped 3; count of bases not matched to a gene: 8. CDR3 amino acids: CASSSLGLASYEQYF. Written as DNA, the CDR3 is TGTGCCAGCAGTAGCCTCGGACTAGCGAGCTACGAGCAGTACTTC.

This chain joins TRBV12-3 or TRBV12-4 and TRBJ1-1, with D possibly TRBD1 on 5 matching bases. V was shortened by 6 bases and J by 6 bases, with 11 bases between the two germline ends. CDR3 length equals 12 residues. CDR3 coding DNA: TGTGCCAGCAGCCTTCGGGGGGCTGAAGCTTTCTTT. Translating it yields CASSLRGAEAFF.

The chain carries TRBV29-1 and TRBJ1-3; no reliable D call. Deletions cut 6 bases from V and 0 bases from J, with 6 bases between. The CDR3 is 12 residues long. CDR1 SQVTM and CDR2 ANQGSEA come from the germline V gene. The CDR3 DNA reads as TGCAGCGTACACCTCTCTGGAAACACCATATATTTT. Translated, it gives CSVHLSGNTIYF. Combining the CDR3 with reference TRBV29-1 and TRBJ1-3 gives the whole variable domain SAVISQKPSRDICQRGTSLTIQCQVDSQVTMMFWYRQQPGQSLTLIATANQGSEATYESGFVIDKFPISRPNLTFSTLTVSNMSPEDSSIYLCSVHLSGNTIYFGEGSWLTVV.

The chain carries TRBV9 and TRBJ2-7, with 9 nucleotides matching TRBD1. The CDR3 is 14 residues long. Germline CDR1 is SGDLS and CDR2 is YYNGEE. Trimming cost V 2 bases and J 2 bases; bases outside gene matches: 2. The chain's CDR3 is CASSVGQGTYEQYF. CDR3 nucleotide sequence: TGTGCCAGCAGCGTGGGACAGGGTACCTACGAGCAGTACTTC. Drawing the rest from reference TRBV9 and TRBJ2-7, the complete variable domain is DSGVTQTPKHLITATGQRVTLRCSPRSGDLSVYWYQQSLDQGLQFLIQYYNGEERAKGNILERFSAQQFPDLHSELNLSSLELGDSALYFCASSVGQGTYEQYFGPGTRLTVT.

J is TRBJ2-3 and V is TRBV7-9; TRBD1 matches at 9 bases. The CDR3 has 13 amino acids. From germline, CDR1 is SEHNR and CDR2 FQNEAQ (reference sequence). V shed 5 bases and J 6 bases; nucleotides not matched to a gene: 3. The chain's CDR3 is CASSRTGVDTQYF. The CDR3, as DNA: TGTGCCAGCAGCCGGACAGGGGTCGATACGCAGTATTTT.

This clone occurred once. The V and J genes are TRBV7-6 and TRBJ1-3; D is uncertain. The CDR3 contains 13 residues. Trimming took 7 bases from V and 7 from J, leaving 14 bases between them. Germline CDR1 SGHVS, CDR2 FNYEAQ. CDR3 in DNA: TGTGCCAGCACCGCTGAGGTTGCGAACACCATATATTTT. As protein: CASTAEVANTIYF.

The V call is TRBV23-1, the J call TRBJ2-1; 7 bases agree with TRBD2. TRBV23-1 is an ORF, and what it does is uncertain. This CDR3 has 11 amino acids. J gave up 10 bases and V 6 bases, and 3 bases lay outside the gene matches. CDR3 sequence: CASRLGGEQFF. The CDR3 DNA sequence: TGCGCCAGCAGGCTCGGGGGGGAGCAGTTCTTC.

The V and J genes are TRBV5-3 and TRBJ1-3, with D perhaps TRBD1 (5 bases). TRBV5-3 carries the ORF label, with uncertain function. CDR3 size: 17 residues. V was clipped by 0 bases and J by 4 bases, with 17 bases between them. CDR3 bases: TGTGCCAGAAGCTTGGGGCCCCAGACAGAATCCGGAAACACCATATATTTT. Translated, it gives CARSLGPQTESGNTIYF.

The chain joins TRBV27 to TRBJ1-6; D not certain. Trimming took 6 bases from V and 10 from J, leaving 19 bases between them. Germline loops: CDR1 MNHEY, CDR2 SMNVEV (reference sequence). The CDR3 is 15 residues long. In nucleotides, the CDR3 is TGTGCCAGCAGAATTGCGCTGCCTAGTGGGTCACCCCTCCACTTT. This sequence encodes CASRIALPSGSPLHF.